This TCR beta chain emerged from a study of OX40 agonist ivuxolimab in advanced cancers. Comment on this clone: The antigen is unknown.

Germline values: CDR1 SGHVS, CDR2 FNYEAQ. This CDR3 contains 14 residues. Trimming left V 1 base short and J 4 bases short, with 10 bases between. Sequencing was performed with immunoSEQ multiplex PCR; in TCRdb, only in-frame clones are kept and a portion is missing. The data show roughly 140,000 clones, around 94% seen once. Study-wide results and caveats: At 0.1 to 3.0 mg/kg, clonal expansion of CD4+ and CD8+ blood T cells had occurred by week 6. Expanded clones belonging to CD8+ T cells outnumbered, on average, those of CD4+. Nonresponders, in some cases, also had low normalized T-cell clonal expansion. Partial responders treated at 0.1-3.0 mg/kg exhibited clonal expansion among the lowest measured.

The V gene is TRBV7-6, the J gene TRBJ2-5; tentatively, D is TRBD1 (5 bases). Specimen: CD4+ or CD8+ T cells sorted from blood, collected in a trial of the OX40 agonist ivuxolimab. The clonotype originates from an adult with an advanced solid tumor such as melanoma, head and neck, liver or kidney cancer. The CDR3 loop reads CASSLEGLGETQYF. The CDR3 coding sequence is TGTGCCAGCAGCTTAGAGGGGTTAGGAGAGACCCAGTACTTC.